This T cell receptor (beta chain) was sequenced for a study of T cell responses to AZD1222 COVID-19 vaccine (dated by TCRdb to the early 2020s). With regard to the full study: TCR sequencing covered some 240 trial participants: nearly 210 given two doses of AZD1222 and around 26 given two doses of MenACWY control vaccine. Trial participants were enrolled by age into 18-55, 56-69 and 70-plus year subgroups, with approximately 150, 30 and 60 TCR-sequenced participants respectively.

A word on this clone: This clone's antigen is unknown. No base quality values were provided; no much bigger clone lies one nucleotide off.

V is clipped by 6 bases and J by 15 bases, and the sequence between their germline boundaries is 18 bases long. From the cysteine up to the phenylalanine, the CDR3 has a length of 13 residues. Of the read, only the CDR3 DNA is kept; its 39 bases are in frame from base 1. CDR1 KGHSH and CDR2 LQKENI are derived from the germline V gene. The intended sense of this specimen's time point label: about 28 days (+/-7) after the second vaccine dose. AZD1222 recipients given second doses at about 4 weeks or at about 12 weeks were pooled, since spike-specific TCR depth and breadth were not found to differ between the two schedules. Vaccinee samples were obtained from the UK trials COV001 and COV002, which included a single-blind randomized controlled phase 2/3 trial of AZD1222 (ChAdOx1 nCoV-19) in healthy adults. For TCRbeta chain sequencing, PBMC samples from trial participants were taken at day 0 and at day 28 after the second dose.

The research as a whole found: Epitopes outside the regions mutated in the B.1.351 and B.1.1.7 variants were reportedly recognized by nearly half of the unique spike-specific TCRs. Most participants were white British and females outnumbered males, and the authors suggested that clonal diversity may have been underestimated. CD4 TCRs associated with the vaccine covered the entire spike protein, and the dominant responses were in regions 160-218 and 743-854. In the small 56-69-year group, the increase in depth fell short of significance, most likely because of low power. No day 14 peak-response samples were available, so repertoires were characterized only after the peak T cell response. Conclusions about previously exposed vaccinees are limited, since just five to seven AZD1222 recipients were seropositive for SARS-CoV-2 at baseline. Spike-specific TCR breadth and depth rose significantly after two AZD1222 doses compared with day 0 and with MenACWY recipients.

The CDR3 regions of human TCRbeta chains were analyzed by immunosequencing. Regarding the original processing steps: Repertoire TCRs were checked for matches against a reference library of SARS-CoV-2-specific TCRs that had been generated using the MIRA antigen-specificity platform. Breadth was defined as the fraction of unique TCRs that were SARS-CoV-2-associated, and depth was defined as the fraction of total T cells that were SARS-CoV-2-associated. Using the MIRA data, each spike-specific TCR was assigned both to the spike region to which the TCR was reactive and to a CD4 or CD8 class. Log10-transformed breadth and depth values were compared by one-way ANOVA with Sidak's multiple comparisons tests. Not all clones reach the TCRdb copy of this immuneACCESS table, which keeps in-frame sequences only. Checked studies attribute under half of the gap to unresolved V genes and leave the rest unexplained. V, J and clone size are taken as reported in that table, and D and trimming were inferred from the DNA itself. The sample table shows 110,000 or so clones, and 88% are seen once. The top ten constitute about 3.3% of the sample.

Here the chain combines TRBV18 and TRBJ1-6, with no D gene named confidently. The source was peripheral blood, collected 28 days after the second AZD1222 dose. This TCR was sampled from an adult who received the AZD1222 COVID-19 vaccine. The CDR3 protein sequence reads: CASSPDPRGRLHF. The nucleotides read TGTGCCAGCTCGCCCGACCCTCGGGGTCGCCTCCACTTT. The full variable domain, with segments outside the CDR3 supplied by the reference TRBV18 and TRBJ1-6 proteins, appears as NAGVMQNPRHLVRRRGQEARLRCSPMKGHSHVYWYRQLPEEGLKFMVYLQKENIIDESGMPKERFSAEFPKEGPSILRIQQVVRGDSAAYFCASSPDPRGRLHFGNGTRLTVT.